These 4 T cell receptor beta chains were all obtained from the same sample, sequenced in a study of T cells in Graves' hyperthyroidism and ophthalmopathy (dated by TCRdb to about 2019). Library preparation used multiplex PCR. These reads were obtained on an Illumina HiSeq 2000. The TCR beta CDR3 regions were amplified from RNA transcripts. For the first round of RT-PCR on the TCR CDR3, the HTBI primer set was used together with the Qiagen OneStep RT-PCR kit. TCRdb trimmed public reads at Q25 via fastp, called clones via MiXCR and kept in-frame beta chains. Each CDR3 protein appears once, grouped with its most common genes and DNA. This sample is represented by about 270,000 distinct CDR3 sequences; around a quarter of them were singletons. The ten biggest clones cover around 28% of the sample. Specimen: blood. These receptors all come from a man in his forties or fifties with Graves' hyperthyroidism that later progressed to Graves' ophthalmopathy.

The table lists this clonotype with many counts. This chain connects TRBV20-1 to TRBJ1-5; 7 bases are a match to TRBD1. The CDR3 is made up of 15 amino acids. Losses at the gene ends were 0 bases for V and 4 bases for J; bases not matched to a gene: 6. Germline CDR1 reads DFQATT; CDR2 reads SNEGSKA (reference sequence). The CDR3 reads CSARDYDRANQPQHF. The CDR3 nucleotides read TGCAGTGCTAGAGATTACGACAGGGCTAATCAGCCCCAGCATTTT.

In this sample, this clonotype turned up many times. Here the CDR3 DNA reads TGTGCCAGCAGTGATCACGTGACCTACGAGCAGTACTTC. It yields the protein CASSDHVTYEQYF. The chain links TRBV25-1 to TRBJ2-7; D is ambiguous. The germline V gene encodes CDR1 MGHDK and CDR2 SYGVNS. V was clipped by 3 bases and J by 2 bases, with 8 bases between them. The CDR3 covers 13 residues.

This clonotype has a count of ten or more. The chain couples TRBV18 to TRBJ2-7, with D unclear. The germline gives CDR1 KGHSH, CDR2 LQKENI. Deletions cut 9 bases from V and 3 bases from J, with 15 bases between. The CDR3 is 13 amino acids. CDR3 loop: CASSNDLLYEQYF. CDR3 nucleotide sequence: TGTGCCAGTTCTAACGACCTGCTCTACGAGCAGTACTTC.

This clonotype was seen at least ten times. The chain is built from TRBV2 and TRBJ2-7; 9 positions match TRBD1. The CDR3 has 17 amino acids. CDR1 SNHLY and CDR2 FYNNEI come from the germline V gene. V was clipped by 2 bases and J by 1 base; unmatched bases: 9. The CDR3 loop is CASSENMQGQGSYEQYF. For the CDR3, the DNA is TGTGCCAGCAGTGAAAACATGCAGGGACAGGGTTCCTACGAGCAGTACTTC. The full variable domain, rest sourced from reference TRBV2 and TRBJ2-7, is EPEVTQTPSHQVTQMGQEVILRCVPISNHLYFYWYRQILGQKVEFLVSFYNNEISEKSEIFDDQFSVERPDGSNFTLKIRSTKLEDSAMYFCASSENMQGQGSYEQYFGPGTRLTVT.